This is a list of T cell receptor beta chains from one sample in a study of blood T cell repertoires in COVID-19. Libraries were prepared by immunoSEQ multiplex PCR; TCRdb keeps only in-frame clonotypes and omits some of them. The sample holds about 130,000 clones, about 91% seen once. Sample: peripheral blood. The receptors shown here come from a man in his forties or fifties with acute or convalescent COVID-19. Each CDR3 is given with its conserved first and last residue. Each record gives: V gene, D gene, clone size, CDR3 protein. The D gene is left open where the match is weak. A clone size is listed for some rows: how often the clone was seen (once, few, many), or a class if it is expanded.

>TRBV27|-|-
CASSLLQGGITEAFF
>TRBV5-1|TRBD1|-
CASSSGTGLTYEQYF
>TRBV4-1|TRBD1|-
CASSQDNRGWGAFF
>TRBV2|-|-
CASSPRLPRADTQYF
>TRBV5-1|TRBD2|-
CASSLSTSGTTEQFF
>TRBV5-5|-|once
CASYPRGASSYEQYF
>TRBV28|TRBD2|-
CASSLPLTGGLETQYF
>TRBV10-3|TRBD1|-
CAITRDRGYGYTF
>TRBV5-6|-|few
CASSFLNQPQHF
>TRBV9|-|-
CASSVGGPTTGANVLTF
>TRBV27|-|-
CASSLKRNQPQHF
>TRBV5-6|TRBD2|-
CASSPNGRVRNEQFF
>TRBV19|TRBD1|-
CASDRGPGQPQHF
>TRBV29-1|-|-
CSVERSRLSTDTQYF
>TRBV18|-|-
CASSPVSGANYGYTF
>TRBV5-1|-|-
CASSAESYYGYTF
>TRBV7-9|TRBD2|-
CASSLTSSSGSEDTQYF
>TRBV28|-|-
CASRTGEAETDTQYF
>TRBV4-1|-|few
CASSQGVSRSSKGNTEAFF
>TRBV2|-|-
CASSVGRQTNTEAFF
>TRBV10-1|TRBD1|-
CASRVTGWHTEAFF
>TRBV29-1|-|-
CSVPENNYGYTF
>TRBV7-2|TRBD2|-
CASSLLAGGRGEQFF
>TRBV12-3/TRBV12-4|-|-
CASSLGDSYEQYF
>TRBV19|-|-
CASRIGHVSPLHF
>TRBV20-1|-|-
CSALRGGGYTF
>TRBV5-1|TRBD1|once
CASSLQGTGGVEAFF
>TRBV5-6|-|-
CASSLGRDRTDTQYF
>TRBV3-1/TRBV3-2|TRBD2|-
CASSQASGGAYEQYF
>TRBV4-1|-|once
CASSQKWEGFSGTSDYGYTF
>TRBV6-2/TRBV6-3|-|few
CASSYWTARSYNEQFF
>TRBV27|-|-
CASSRGHTDTQYF